These T cell receptor beta chains were read from a single sample in a study of blood T cell repertoires in COVID-19. Using immunoSEQ multiplex PCR, the repertoire was profiled, and TCRdb retains in-frame clones only, with some absent. The profile shows 150,000 to 200,000 clones, about nine tenths of them singletons. The sequencing input was peripheral blood. All receptors come from a woman between 25 and 40 years old with acute or convalescent COVID-19. The CDR3 runs from the conserved cysteine through the conserved F or W. D genes are given only for firm matches. A row's size may be missing; if present it is once, few, many or a size class.

J gene | clone size | D gene | V gene | CDR3 DNA | CDR3 protein
TRBJ2-7 | . | . | TRBV6-5 | TGTGCCAGCAGTTATCTGGAGGGATACGAGCAGTACTTC | CASSYLEGYEQYF
TRBJ2-3 | once | TRBD2 | TRBV11-3 | TGTGCCAGCAGCTTAGATGGCACGCGGGGGTTTCATACGCAGTATTTT | CASSLDGTRGFHTQYF
TRBJ2-1 | . | . | TRBV5-1 | TGCGCCAGCAGCTCGGGTAGCTCCTACAATGAGCAGTTCTTC | CASSSGSSYNEQFF
TRBJ1-2 | . | . | TRBV7-2 | TGTGCCAGCAGCTTAGCGCCGCGGGGCGCAGGTGATGGCTACACCTTC | CASSLAPRGAGDGYTF
TRBJ1-5 | . | . | TRBV7-8 | TGTGCCAGCAGCTTACCGGGGTCTCAGCCCCAGCATTTT | CASSLPGSQPQHF
TRBJ2-7 | . | TRBD1 | TRBV5-1 | TGCGCCAGCAGACAGACAGGGGGCATCGAGCAGTACTTC | CASRQTGGIEQYF
TRBJ2-5 | . | TRBD2 | TRBV2 | TGTGCCAGCAAGGGGACTACCCAAGAGACCCAGTACTTC | CASKGTTQETQYF
TRBJ1-3 | . | . | TRBV6-5 | TGTGCCAGCAGTACCTTCGCAGGCCCTGGAAACACCATATATTTT | CASSTFAGPGNTIYF
TRBJ1-6 | . | . | TRBV5-4 | TGTGCCAGCAGCTTGGCTTGGGCGCCGGTTTCGAATTCACCCCTCCACTTT | CASSLAWAPVSNSPLHF
TRBJ1-4 | . | TRBD1 | TRBV5-1 | TGCGCCAGCAGCTGGGGACAGCCTGATGAAAAACTGTTTTTT | CASSWGQPDEKLFF
TRBJ1-3 | . | TRBD1 | TRBV30 | TGTGCCTGGAGTGCGGGAGGGGGCGCGGGAAACACCATATATTTT | CAWSAGGGAGNTIYF
TRBJ2-6 | . | . | TRBV5-8 | TGTGCCAGCTTTAACATCCGCTCTGGGGCCAACGTCCTGACTTTC | CASFNIRSGANVLTF
TRBJ1-1 | . | . | TRBV4-1 | TGCGCCAGCAGCTTAACCGGGACACCCGACACTGAAGCTTTCTTT | CASSLTGTPDTEAFF
TRBJ2-1 | once | . | TRBV12-3/TRBV12-4 | TGTGCCAGCAGTCGGGGGACGAATGAGCAGTTCTTC | CASSRGTNEQFF
TRBJ2-1 | . | TRBD2 | TRBV6-2/TRBV6-3 | TGTGCCAGCAGCGTTCGCAACCCGGGACTAGCGGGAGTAGAGCAGTTCTTC | CASSVRNPGLAGVEQFF
TRBJ1-1 | . | . | TRBV5-6 | TGTGCCAGCAGCTTTGGGCGAATGACTGAAGCTTTCTTT | CASSFGRMTEAFF
TRBJ2-1 | . | . | TRBV20-1 | TGCAGTGCCACCCGAGTCCGTGAGCAGTTCTTC | CSATRVREQFF
TRBJ1-1 | . | . | TRBV5-5 | TGTGCCAGCAGCTTGGCGTCGGACACTGAAGCTTTCTTT | CASSLASDTEAFF
TRBJ1-3 | once | TRBD1 | TRBV9 | TGTGCCAGCAGCTTTCCGGGACAGGGGCACACCATATATTTT | CASSFPGQGHTIYF
TRBJ1-6 | . | . | TRBV19 | TGTGCCACTCCGACCTCTAGCTCCTATAATTCACCCCTCCACTTT | CATPTSSSYNSPLHF
TRBJ1-3 | . | . | TRBV15 | TGTGCCACCAGCAGAGATCGGGTTGAGGGAAACACCATATATTTT | CATSRDRVEGNTIYF
TRBJ2-5 | few | TRBD2 | TRBV5-1 | TGCGCCAGCAGATGGACTAGCGGGTCAGAGACCCAGTACTTC | CASRWTSGSETQYF
TRBJ1-1 | . | TRBD1 | TRBV6-5 | TGTGCCAGTGCCATCGACAGGGCTACTGAAGCTTTCTTT | CASAIDRATEAFF
TRBJ1-1 | . | . | TRBV4-2 | TGTGCCAGCAGCCAAGATTCGGGGAACACTGAAGCTTTCTTT | CASSQDSGNTEAFF
TRBJ1-6 | . | . | TRBV7-9 | TGTGCCAGCAGCTTGACAGAAGCACCCCTCCACTTT | CASSLTEAPLHF
TRBJ1-6 | . | . | TRBV6-6 | TGTGCCAGCAGTCCCTCAAGAGCCCTCCACTTT | CASSPSRALHF
TRBJ2-7 | . | . | TRBV2 | TGTGCCAGCAGCGACCAAGGACTTACCTACGAGCAGTACTTC | CASSDQGLTYEQYF
TRBJ1-2 | . | . | TRBV6-5 | TGTGCCAGCAGCCACGCCTACGGACAGCCCGATGGCTACACCTTC | CASSHAYGQPDGYTF
TRBJ2-2 | . | . | TRBV30 | TGTGCCTGGATTGAGCAGGGCGCCGGGGAGCTGTTTTTT | CAWIEQGAGELFF
TRBJ2-1 | . | . | TRBV7-2 | TGTGCCAGCAGCCCAGGGTTCTACAATGAGCAGTTCTTC | CASSPGFYNEQFF
TRBJ2-7 | . | . | TRBV7-8 | TGTGCCAGCAGCCAGACTAACGAGCAGTACTTC | CASSQTNEQYF
TRBJ2-1 | . | . | TRBV30 | TGTGCCTGGAGTGTACTAAGCGGATACAATGAGCAGTTCTTC | CAWSVLSGYNEQFF
TRBJ2-5 | . | . | TRBV29-1 | TGCAGCGGTAGCCTTCCCCAAGAGACCCAGTACTTC | CSGSLPQETQYF
TRBJ2-3 | . | TRBD1 | TRBV7-9 | TGTGCCAGCAGCTGGGGGACAGGGGGAGATACGCAGTATTTT | CASSWGTGGDTQYF
TRBJ2-6 | . | . | TRBV7-9 | TGTGCCAGCAGCTTGCGGCCTACCTCTGGGGCCAACGTCCTGACTTTC | CASSLRPTSGANVLTF
TRBJ2-3 | once | TRBD2 | TRBV14 | TGTGCCAGCAGCCAAAGTAGCGGGAGGGTTGCAGATACGCAGTATTTT | CASSQSSGRVADTQYF
TRBJ1-6 | . | TRBD1 | TRBV6-5 | TGTGCCAGCAGTAGGGACAGGGATTCACCCCTCCACTTT | CASSRDRDSPLHF
TRBJ2-7 | . | . | TRBV27 | TGTGCCAGCAGCTACCGGGAAAACTACGAGCAGTACTTC | CASSYRENYEQYF
TRBJ2-1 | . | . | TRBV15 | TGTGCCACCAGCAGAGATCCGAGAGAGGTTGAGCAGTTCTTC | CATSRDPREVEQFF
TRBJ2-6 | . | . | TRBV4-1 | TGCGCCACCCAGAAAACTGGGGCCAACGTCCTGACTTTC | CATQKTGANVLTF
TRBJ1-5 | . | TRBD1 | TRBV19 | TGTGCCAGTAGCCCTGGACAGGGGGCTACGCCCCAGCATTTT | CASSPGQGATPQHF
TRBJ1-4 | . | . | TRBV3-1/TRBV3-2 | TGTGCCAGCAGCAACATATATGAAAAACTGTTTTTT | CASSNIYEKLFF
TRBJ1-1 | . | . | TRBV27 | TGTGCCAGCAGTTTATCCAGGAACACTGAAGCTTTCTTT | CASSLSRNTEAFF
TRBJ1-1 | . | . | TRBV6-5 | TGTGCCAGCAGAACATCCTTTGATTATACTGAAGCTTTCTTT | CASRTSFDYTEAFF
TRBJ2-3 | once | TRBD1 | TRBV7-6 | TGTGCCAGCAGCTTCACCGGACAGGGAATGGTGCAGTATTTT | CASSFTGQGMVQYF
TRBJ2-5 | . | . | TRBV7-2 | TGTGCCAGCAGCTTTAGACAGCGAGAGACCCAGTACTTC | CASSFRQRETQYF
TRBJ1-5 | . | . | TRBV6-5 | TGTGCCAGCAGTTACCGCCGGGACTTGCCCCAGCATTTT | CASSYRRDLPQHF
TRBJ1-1 | . | . | TRBV25-1 | TGTGCCAGCAGTGCCCAGGTCTCGGACACTGAAGCTTTCTTT | CASSAQVSDTEAFF
TRBJ1-1 | . | . | TRBV7-9 | TGTGCCAGCAGCTTTGCCCAAGGCGGAACTGAAGCTTTCTTT | CASSFAQGGTEAFF
TRBJ1-4 | . | . | TRBV7-9 | TGTGCCAGCAGCCCGACAGGTTGGGAAAAACTGTTTTTT | CASSPTGWEKLFF
TRBJ1-1 | . | . | TRBV5-8 | TGTGCCAGCAGCTTGTTTAAGAACACTGAAGCTTTCTTT | CASSLFKNTEAFF
TRBJ2-7 | . | TRBD2 | TRBV7-2 | TGTGCCAGCAGCGCGGGACTAGCGGGGGTGGTTCAGAGGCAGTACTTC | CASSAGLAGVVQRQYF
TRBJ1-1 | . | . | TRBV20-1 | TGCAGTGCTAGTAGTGGGCACACTGAAGCTTTCTTT | CSASSGHTEAFF
TRBJ2-3 | . | . | TRBV18 | TGTGCCAGCTCACGACGGGGAAGCACAGATACGCAGTATTTT | CASSRRGSTDTQYF